Listed below are T cell receptor beta chains from one sample, sequenced in a study of cytomegalovirus exposure and HLA in healthy donors. The repertoire was sequenced with immunoSEQ multiplex PCR; TCRdb's copy has only in-frame clones and lacks some. Here the sample spans 120,000 or so clones, 75% to 85% being singletons. The sample was PBMCs. These receptors were obtained from a young man in good health and CMV-seropositive. Each CDR3 is given with its conserved first and last residue. The order of the fields is V gene, J gene, CDR3 protein.

V gene: TRBV30
J gene: TRBJ1-2
CDR3 protein: CAWSSQNYGYTF

V gene: TRBV5-1
J gene: TRBJ1-1
CDR3 protein: CASRQGVRTEAFF

V gene: TRBV6-6
J gene: TRBJ1-2
CDR3 protein: CASSYFPGANYGYTF

V gene: TRBV15
J gene: -
CDR3 protein: CATSISGGHFLETQYF

V gene: TRBV28
J gene: TRBJ2-3
CDR3 protein: CASSLTSGGVTLEEYF

V gene: TRBV6-1
J gene: TRBJ1-5
CDR3 protein: CATWSYSNQPQHF

V gene: TRBV4-2
J gene: TRBJ2-7
CDR3 protein: CASSQEGTSGLKQYF

V gene: TRBV18
J gene: TRBJ1-2
CDR3 protein: CASSLTGTGQANYGYTF

V gene: TRBV10-2
J gene: TRBJ1-2
CDR3 protein: CASRQGTYDYGYTF

V gene: TRBV6-5
J gene: TRBJ2-5
CDR3 protein: CASREDRGQETQYF

V gene: TRBV6-4
J gene: TRBJ1-1
CDR3 protein: CATSREANTEAFF

V gene: TRBV29-1
J gene: TRBJ1-1
CDR3 protein: CSVLLRDMIGVRTEAFF

V gene: TRBV21-1
J gene: TRBJ1-5
CDR3 protein: CASSNWTGFLGHF

V gene: TRBV11-2
J gene: TRBJ2-5
CDR3 protein: CASSHPSGTGGALKTQYF

V gene: TRBV4-1
J gene: TRBJ1-6
CDR3 protein: CASNTGGDLYNSPLHF

V gene: TRBV6-5
J gene: TRBJ1-1
CDR3 protein: CASSYSGEGPAEAFF

V gene: TRBV9
J gene: TRBJ2-7
CDR3 protein: CASRGDSHEQYF

V gene: TRBV5-8
J gene: TRBJ1-2
CDR3 protein: CASSLARQGENGYTF

V gene: TRBV7-2
J gene: TRBJ2-3
CDR3 protein: CASSLGLSTDTQYF

V gene: TRBV5-5
J gene: TRBJ2-1
CDR3 protein: CASSLWENEQFF

V gene: TRBV6-5
J gene: TRBJ1-3
CDR3 protein: CASTLGNTIYF

V gene: TRBV10-1
J gene: TRBJ1-4
CDR3 protein: CASSEGGQGGEKLFF

V gene: TRBV9
J gene: TRBJ1-2
CDR3 protein: CASSNRANYGYTF

V gene: TRBV9
J gene: TRBJ2-1
CDR3 protein: CASSVEGSSGGLRQFF

V gene: TRBV28
J gene: TRBJ1-5
CDR3 protein: CASSLYRIHSNQPQHF

V gene: TRBV18
J gene: TRBJ1-1
CDR3 protein: CASSPGTVNTEAFF

V gene: TRBV6-4
J gene: TRBJ1-2
CDR3 protein: CASSDPSEGGGYTF

V gene: TRBV6-1
J gene: TRBJ2-7
CDR3 protein: CASSYGGGNEQYF

V gene: TRBV5-1
J gene: TRBJ1-1
CDR3 protein: CASRTSTVNVAEAFF

V gene: TRBV6-5
J gene: TRBJ1-6
CDR3 protein: CASSYYGGNSPLHF

V gene: TRBV28
J gene: TRBJ2-6
CDR3 protein: CASRLASGGASGANVLTF

V gene: TRBV2
J gene: TRBJ1-2
CDR3 protein: CASSDRQLYGYTF

V gene: TRBV9
J gene: TRBJ1-1
CDR3 protein: CASSVQGGVTEAFF

V gene: TRBV10-3
J gene: TRBJ2-3
CDR3 protein: CAIRGLAGGSTDTQYF

V gene: TRBV9
J gene: TRBJ2-7
CDR3 protein: CASSVGGGGAYEQYF

V gene: TRBV6-1
J gene: TRBJ1-1
CDR3 protein: CASSIGGAEAFF

V gene: TRBV15
J gene: TRBJ2-5
CDR3 protein: CATSSVLDRVNVYGETQYF

V gene: TRBV5-6
J gene: TRBJ2-4
CDR3 protein: CASSSGGYIQYF

V gene: TRBV7-9
J gene: TRBJ1-2
CDR3 protein: CASSLVAHNYGYTF

V gene: TRBV6-5
J gene: TRBJ2-7
CDR3 protein: CATREREYEQYF

V gene: TRBV9
J gene: TRBJ2-7
CDR3 protein: CASSPPQGRDEQYF

V gene: TRBV25-1
J gene: TRBJ2-7
CDR3 protein: CAGRDRFPPYEQYF

V gene: TRBV9
J gene: TRBJ1-3
CDR3 protein: CASSGQGTSGNTIYF

V gene: TRBV5-5
J gene: TRBJ1-4
CDR3 protein: CASSYTGGAGEKLFF

V gene: TRBV2
J gene: TRBJ1-5
CDR3 protein: CASSVVRGQIYSNQPQHF

V gene: TRBV2
J gene: TRBJ1-5
CDR3 protein: CASRYREDQPQHF

V gene: TRBV7-3
J gene: TRBJ1-1
CDR3 protein: CASSPTVLTPNTEAFF

V gene: TRBV2
J gene: TRBJ2-2
CDR3 protein: CASSEETGDYTGELFF

V gene: TRBV7-3
J gene: TRBJ2-5
CDR3 protein: CASSLSGSGETQYF

V gene: TRBV27
J gene: TRBJ2-7
CDR3 protein: CASRRLAESYEQYF

V gene: TRBV6-4
J gene: TRBJ2-7
CDR3 protein: CASSYSRDTYEQYF

V gene: TRBV18
J gene: TRBJ1-6
CDR3 protein: CASSLRDRENSPLHF

V gene: TRBV15
J gene: TRBJ1-2
CDR3 protein: CATSREGVGGYTF

V gene: TRBV23-1
J gene: TRBJ2-6
CDR3 protein: CASSQSTGKTGGAKWGLTF

V gene: TRBV7-9
J gene: TRBJ1-2
CDR3 protein: CASSLDQAGGYTF

V gene: TRBV19
J gene: TRBJ1-6
CDR3 protein: CASSIDLTGHSPLHF

V gene: TRBV27
J gene: TRBJ1-3
CDR3 protein: CASSLGTGAGNTIYF